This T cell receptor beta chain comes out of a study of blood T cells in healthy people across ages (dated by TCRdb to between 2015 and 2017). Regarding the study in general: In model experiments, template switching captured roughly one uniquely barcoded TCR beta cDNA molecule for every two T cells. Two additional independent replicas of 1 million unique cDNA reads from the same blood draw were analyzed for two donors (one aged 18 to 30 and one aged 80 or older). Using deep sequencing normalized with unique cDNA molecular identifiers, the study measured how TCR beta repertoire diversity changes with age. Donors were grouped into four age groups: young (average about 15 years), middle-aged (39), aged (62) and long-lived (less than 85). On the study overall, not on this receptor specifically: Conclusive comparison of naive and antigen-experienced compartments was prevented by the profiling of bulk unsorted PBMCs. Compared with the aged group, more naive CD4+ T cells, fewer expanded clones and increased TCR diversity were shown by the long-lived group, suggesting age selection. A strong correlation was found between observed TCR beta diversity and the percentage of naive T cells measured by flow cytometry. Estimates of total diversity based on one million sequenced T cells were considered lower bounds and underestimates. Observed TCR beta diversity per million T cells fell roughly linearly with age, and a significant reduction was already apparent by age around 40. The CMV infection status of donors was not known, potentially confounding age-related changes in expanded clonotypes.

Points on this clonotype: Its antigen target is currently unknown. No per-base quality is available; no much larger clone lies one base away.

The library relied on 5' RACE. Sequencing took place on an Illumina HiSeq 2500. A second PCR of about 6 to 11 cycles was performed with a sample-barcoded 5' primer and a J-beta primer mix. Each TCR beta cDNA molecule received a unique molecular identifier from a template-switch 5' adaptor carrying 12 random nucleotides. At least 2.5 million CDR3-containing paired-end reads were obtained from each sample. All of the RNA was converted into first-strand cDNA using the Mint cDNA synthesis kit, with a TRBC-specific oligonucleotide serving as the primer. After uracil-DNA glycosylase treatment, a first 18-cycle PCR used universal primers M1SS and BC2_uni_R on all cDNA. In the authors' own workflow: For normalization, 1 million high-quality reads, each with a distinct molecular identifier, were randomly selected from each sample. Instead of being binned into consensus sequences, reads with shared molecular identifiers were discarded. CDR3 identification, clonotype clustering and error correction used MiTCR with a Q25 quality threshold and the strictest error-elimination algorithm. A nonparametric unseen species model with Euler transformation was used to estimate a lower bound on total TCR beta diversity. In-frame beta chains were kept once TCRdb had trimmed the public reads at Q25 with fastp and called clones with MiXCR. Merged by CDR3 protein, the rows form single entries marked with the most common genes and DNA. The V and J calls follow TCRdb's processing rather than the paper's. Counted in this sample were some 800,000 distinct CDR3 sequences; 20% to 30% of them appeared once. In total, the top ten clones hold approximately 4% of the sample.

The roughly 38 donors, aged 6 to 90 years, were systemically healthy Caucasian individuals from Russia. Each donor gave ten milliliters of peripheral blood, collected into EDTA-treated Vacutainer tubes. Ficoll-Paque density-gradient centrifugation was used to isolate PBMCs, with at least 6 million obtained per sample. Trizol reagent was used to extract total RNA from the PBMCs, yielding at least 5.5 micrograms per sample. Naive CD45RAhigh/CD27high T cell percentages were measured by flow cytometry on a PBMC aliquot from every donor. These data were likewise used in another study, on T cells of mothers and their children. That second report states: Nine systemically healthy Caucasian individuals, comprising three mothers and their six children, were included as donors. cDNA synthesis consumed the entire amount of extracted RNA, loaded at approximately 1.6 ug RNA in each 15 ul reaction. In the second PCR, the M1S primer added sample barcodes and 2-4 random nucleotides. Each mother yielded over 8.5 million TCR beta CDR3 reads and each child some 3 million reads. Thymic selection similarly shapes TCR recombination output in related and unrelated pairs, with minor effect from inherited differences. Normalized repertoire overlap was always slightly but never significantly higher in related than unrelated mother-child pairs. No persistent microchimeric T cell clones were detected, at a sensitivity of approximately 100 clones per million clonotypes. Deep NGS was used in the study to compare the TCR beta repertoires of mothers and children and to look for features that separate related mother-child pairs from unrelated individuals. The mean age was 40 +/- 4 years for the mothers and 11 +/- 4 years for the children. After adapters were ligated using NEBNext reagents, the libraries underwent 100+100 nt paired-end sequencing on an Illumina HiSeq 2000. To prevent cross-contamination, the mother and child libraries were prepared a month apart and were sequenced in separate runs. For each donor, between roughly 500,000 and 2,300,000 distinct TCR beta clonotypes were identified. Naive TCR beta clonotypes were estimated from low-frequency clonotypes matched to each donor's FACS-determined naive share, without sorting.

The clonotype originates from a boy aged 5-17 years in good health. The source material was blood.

The CDR3 loop reads CSFYPGQGSYNEQFF. The base sequence is TGCAGCTTCTACCCGGGACAGGGGTCCTACAATGAGCAGTTCTTC. The chain joins TRBV29-1 to TRBJ2-1; 10 middle bases align to TRBD1. V is pruned by 8 bases and J by 1 base, leaving 8 bases of the junction without a gene match. The germline V gene gives CDR1 as SQVTM and CDR2 as ANQGSEA. There are 15 amino acids in the CDR3, from cysteine to phenylalanine inclusive. Solely the CDR3 DNA is kept, with 45 bases framed from the first base.